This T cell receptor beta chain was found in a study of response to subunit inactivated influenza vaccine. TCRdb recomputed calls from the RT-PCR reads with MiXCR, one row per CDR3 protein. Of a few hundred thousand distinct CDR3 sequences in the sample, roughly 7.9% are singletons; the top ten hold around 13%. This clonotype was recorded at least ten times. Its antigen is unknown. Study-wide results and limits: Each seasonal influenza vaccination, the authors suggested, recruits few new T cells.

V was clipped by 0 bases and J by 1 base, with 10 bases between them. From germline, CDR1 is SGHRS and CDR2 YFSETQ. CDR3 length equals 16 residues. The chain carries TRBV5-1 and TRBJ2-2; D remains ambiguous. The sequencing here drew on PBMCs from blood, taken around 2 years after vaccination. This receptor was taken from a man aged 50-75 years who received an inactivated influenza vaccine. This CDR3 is CASSLDSAMNTGELFF. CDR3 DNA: TGCGCCAGCAGCTTGGATTCAGCGATGAACACCGGGGAGCTGTTTTTT.